The rows below give T cell receptor beta chains drawn from one sample of a study of blood T cells in healthy people across ages. TCRdb processed the 5' RACE reads anew with MiXCR; each CDR3 protein has one entry. This table has approximately 800,000 distinct CDR3 sequences, around three fifths appearing once. The sample was blood. Every receptor here comes from a man aged 35-49 years in good health. Each CDR3 is given with its conserved first and last residue. The D gene is left open where the match is weak. The size field is filled for only some rows; it gives once, few, many or a size class.

j_call d_call clone_size v_call cdr3_aa cdr3_nt
TRBJ2-3 - - TRBV7-6 CASSEGQYADTQYF TGTGCCAGCAGCGAAGGACAGTACGCAGATACGCAGTATTTT
TRBJ2-5 - few TRBV7-2 CASSPQGGSETQYF TGTGCCAGCAGCCCCCAAGGGGGATCAGAGACCCAGTACTTC
TRBJ2-1 TRBD2 - TRBV7-9 CASSLSGTSFNEQFF TGTGCCAGCAGCCTATCTGGGACTAGCTTCAATGAGCAGTTCTTC
TRBJ2-5 - few TRBV7-3 CASSPGAAQETQYF TGTGCCAGCAGCCCAGGGGCAGCCCAAGAGACCCAGTACTTC
TRBJ2-3 - - TRBV20-1 CSARWGGRTDTQYF TGCAGTGCTAGGTGGGGGGGGCGCACAGATACGCAGTATTTT
TRBJ1-5 TRBD1 - TRBV12-3/TRBV12-4 CASSLAGQGSQPQHF TGTGCCAGCAGTTTAGCGGGACAGGGTTCGCAGCCCCAGCATTTT
TRBJ2-3 TRBD1 - TRBV28 CASSVPLTGSTDTQYF TGTGCCAGCAGTGTTCCCCTGACAGGGAGTACAGATACGCAGTATTTT
TRBJ2-3 TRBD2 - TRBV11-2 CASSLRRRVLAGGSDTQYF TGTGCCAGCAGCTTAAGAAGGAGGGTCCTAGCGGGAGGGTCAGATACGCAGTATTTT
TRBJ2-7 TRBD2 few TRBV10-3 CAISGGTSGSRSYEQYF TGTGCCATCAGTGGTGGGACTAGCGGGAGTAGGTCCTACGAGCAGTACTTC
TRBJ2-7 TRBD1 - TRBV6-5 CASSYSGQGPSYEQYF TGTGCCAGCAGTTACTCCGGACAGGGTCCCTCCTACGAGCAGTACTTC
TRBJ2-1 TRBD2 few TRBV6-5 CASRGTSGGSYNEQFF TGTGCCAGCCGCGGGACTAGCGGGGGCTCTTACAATGAGCAGTTCTTC
TRBJ1-2 - few TRBV27 CASSRMMGDGNYGYTF TGTGCCAGCAGCCGCATGATGGGGGACGGGAACTATGGCTACACCTTC
TRBJ1-1 - - TRBV7-9 CASSLEVGEAFF TGTGCCAGCAGCCTAGAAGTGGGTGAAGCTTTCTTT
TRBJ2-3 - - TRBV12-5 CASAPGRAADTQYF TGTGCTAGTGCCCCTGGTCGGGCCGCAGATACGCAGTATTTT
TRBJ2-5 - once TRBV29-1 CSVGGRGAETQYF TGCAGCGTTGGTGGTCGGGGGGCGGAGACCCAGTACTTC
TRBJ2-2 - - TRBV21-1 CASTTNPGSATGELFF TGTGCCAGCACTACAAACCCGGGGTCGGCCACCGGGGAGCTGTTTTTT
TRBJ2-1 - - TRBV29-1 CSETESSYNEQFF TGCAGCGAAACAGAGAGCTCCTACAATGAGCAGTTCTTC
TRBJ1-2 - once TRBV7-2 CASSFLTGASPSYGYTF TGTGCCAGCAGCTTTTTGACAGGCGCCTCGCCGTCCTATGGCTACACCTTC
TRBJ2-5 - few TRBV6-2/TRBV6-3 CASSNRIRQETQYF TGTGCCAGCAGTAACAGGATCCGGCAAGAGACCCAGTACTTC
TRBJ2-4 TRBD2 - TRBV20-1 CSARLGGGQYF TGCAGTGCTAGGCTTGGGGGGGGGCAGTACTTC
TRBJ1-6 - - TRBV5-1 CASSLLGQFSSYNSPLHF TGCGCCAGCAGCTTGCTCGGGCAGTTCAGCTCCTATAATTCACCCCTCCACTTT
TRBJ2-6 - - TRBV12-3/TRBV12-4 CASSMGAGANVLTF TGTGCCAGCAGTATGGGGGCTGGGGCCAACGTCCTGACTTTC
TRBJ2-5 TRBD2 - TRBV20-1 CSARLAGGALSETQYF TGCAGTGCTAGATTAGCGGGAGGGGCCTTATCGGAGACCCAGTACTTC
TRBJ2-5 - many TRBV5-6 CASSFIWGQETQYF TGTGCCAGCAGCTTTATTTGGGGACAAGAGACCCAGTACTTC
TRBJ2-1 - many TRBV7-2 CASSLPLSGHNEQFF TGTGCCAGCAGCTTACCCTTGAGTGGGCACAATGAGCAGTTCTTC
TRBJ2-7 - - TRBV25-1 CASSDRDEQYF TGTGCCAGCAGTGATCGAGACGAGCAGTACTTC
TRBJ2-3 TRBD2 few TRBV10-3 CAIGDLAGGGSDTQYF TGTGCCATCGGGGATCTGGCGGGGGGAGGATCAGATACGCAGTATTTT
TRBJ1-4 - few TRBV3-1 CASSQERFTTNEKLFF TGTGCCAGCAGCCAAGAAAGGTTTACGACTAATGAAAAACTGTTTTTT